Detailed here is one TCR beta chain. Study processing details: Amplification of reference gene primers provided the estimated nucleated cell counts. Using immunoSEQ multiplex PCR, the repertoire was profiled, and TCRdb retains in-frame clones only, with some absent. V, J and clone size are taken as reported in that table, and D and trimming were inferred from the DNA itself. This table holds roughly 430,000 clones, approximately 85% found once. This entry comes from a study of blood T cell repertoires in COVID-19. Trimming took 2 bases from V and 4 from J, leaving 5 bases between them. This CDR3 has 13 amino acids. Germline CDR1 and CDR2: MNHNS and SASEGT.

This sequence was found in a woman aged 35 to 49 with acute COVID-19. The chain couples TRBV6-1 to TRBJ2-2; D remains unclear. The material sequenced was PBMCs or T cells enriched from blood (not recorded which). The CDR3 reads CASSEHGTGELFF. As DNA, the CDR3 is TGTGCCAGCAGTGAACACGGCACCGGGGAGCTGTTTTTT.